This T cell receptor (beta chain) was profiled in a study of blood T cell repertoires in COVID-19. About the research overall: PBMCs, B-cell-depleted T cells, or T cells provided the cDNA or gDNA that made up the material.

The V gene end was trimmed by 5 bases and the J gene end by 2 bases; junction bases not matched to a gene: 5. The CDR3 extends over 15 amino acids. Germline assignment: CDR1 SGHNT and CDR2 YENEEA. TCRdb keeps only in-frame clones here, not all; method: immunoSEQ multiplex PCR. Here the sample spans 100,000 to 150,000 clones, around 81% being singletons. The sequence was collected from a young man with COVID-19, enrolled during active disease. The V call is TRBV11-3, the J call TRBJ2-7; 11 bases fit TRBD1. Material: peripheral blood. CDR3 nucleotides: TGTGCCAGCAGCCCGGGACAGGGGGTTGCCTACGAGCAGTACTTC. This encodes CASSPGQGVAYEQYF.